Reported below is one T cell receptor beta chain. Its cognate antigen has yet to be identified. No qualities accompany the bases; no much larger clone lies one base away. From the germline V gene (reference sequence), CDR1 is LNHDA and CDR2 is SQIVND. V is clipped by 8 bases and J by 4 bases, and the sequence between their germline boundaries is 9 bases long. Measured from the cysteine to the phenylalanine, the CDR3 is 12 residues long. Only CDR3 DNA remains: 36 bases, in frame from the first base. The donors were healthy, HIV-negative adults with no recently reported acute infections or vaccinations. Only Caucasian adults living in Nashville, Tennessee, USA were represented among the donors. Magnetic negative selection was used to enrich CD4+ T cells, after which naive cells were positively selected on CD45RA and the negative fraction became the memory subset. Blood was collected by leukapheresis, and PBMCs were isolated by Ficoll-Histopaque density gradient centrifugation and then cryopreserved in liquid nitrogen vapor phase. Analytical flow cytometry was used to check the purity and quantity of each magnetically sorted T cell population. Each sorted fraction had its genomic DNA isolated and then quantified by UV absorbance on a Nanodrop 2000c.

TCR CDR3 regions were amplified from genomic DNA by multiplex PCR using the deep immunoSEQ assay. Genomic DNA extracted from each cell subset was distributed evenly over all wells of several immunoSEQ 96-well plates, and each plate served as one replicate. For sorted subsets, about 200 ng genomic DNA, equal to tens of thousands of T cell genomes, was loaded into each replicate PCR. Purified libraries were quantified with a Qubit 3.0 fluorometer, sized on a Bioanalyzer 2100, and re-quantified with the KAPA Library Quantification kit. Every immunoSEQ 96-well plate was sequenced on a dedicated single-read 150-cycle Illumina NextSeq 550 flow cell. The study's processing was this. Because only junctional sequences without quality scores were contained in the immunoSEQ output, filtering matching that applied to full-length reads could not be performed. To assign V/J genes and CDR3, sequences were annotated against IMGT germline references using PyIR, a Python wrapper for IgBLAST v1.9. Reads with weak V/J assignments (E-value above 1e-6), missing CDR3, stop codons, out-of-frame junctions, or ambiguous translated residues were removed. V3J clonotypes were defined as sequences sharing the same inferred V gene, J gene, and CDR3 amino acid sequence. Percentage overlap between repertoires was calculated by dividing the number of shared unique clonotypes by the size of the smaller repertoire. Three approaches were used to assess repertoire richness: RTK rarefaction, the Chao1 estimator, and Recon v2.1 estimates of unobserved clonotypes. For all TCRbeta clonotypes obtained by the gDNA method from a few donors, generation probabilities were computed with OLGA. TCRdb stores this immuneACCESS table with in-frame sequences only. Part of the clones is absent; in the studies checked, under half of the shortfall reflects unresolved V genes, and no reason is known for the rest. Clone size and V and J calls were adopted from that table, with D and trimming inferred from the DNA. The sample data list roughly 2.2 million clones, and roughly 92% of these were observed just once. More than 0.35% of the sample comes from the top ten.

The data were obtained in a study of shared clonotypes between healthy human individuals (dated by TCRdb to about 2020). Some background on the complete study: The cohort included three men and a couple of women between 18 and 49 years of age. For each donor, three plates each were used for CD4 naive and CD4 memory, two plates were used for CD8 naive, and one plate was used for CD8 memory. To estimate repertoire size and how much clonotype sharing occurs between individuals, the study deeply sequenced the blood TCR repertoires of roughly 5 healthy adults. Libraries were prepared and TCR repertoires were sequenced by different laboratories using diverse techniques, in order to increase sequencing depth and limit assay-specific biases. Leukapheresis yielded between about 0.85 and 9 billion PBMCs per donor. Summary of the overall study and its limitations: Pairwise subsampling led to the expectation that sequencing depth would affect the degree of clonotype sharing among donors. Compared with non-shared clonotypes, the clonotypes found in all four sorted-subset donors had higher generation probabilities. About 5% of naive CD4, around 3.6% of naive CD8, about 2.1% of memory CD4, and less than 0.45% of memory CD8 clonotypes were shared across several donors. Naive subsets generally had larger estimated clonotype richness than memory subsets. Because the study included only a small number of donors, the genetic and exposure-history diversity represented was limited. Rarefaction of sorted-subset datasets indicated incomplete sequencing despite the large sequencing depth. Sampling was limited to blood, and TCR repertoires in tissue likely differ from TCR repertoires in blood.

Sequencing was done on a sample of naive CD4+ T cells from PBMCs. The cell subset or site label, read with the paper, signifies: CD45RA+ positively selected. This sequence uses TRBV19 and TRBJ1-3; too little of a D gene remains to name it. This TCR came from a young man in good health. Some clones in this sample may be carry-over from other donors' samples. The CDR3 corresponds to CASRGTGNTIYF. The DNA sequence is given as TGTGCCAGTCGAGGAACAGGAAACACCATATATTTT.